The next 30 T cell receptor beta chains were all read from a single sample in a study of a mutant IDH1 vaccine in newly diagnosed glioma. No antigen has been identified for these receptors. TCRdb's table, derived via immunoSEQ multiplex PCR, lists solely in-frame clones and lacks some. The sample yields 30,000 or so clones, approximately 89% seen once. The time point denotes: week 47, end of study. Topical imiquimod accompanied each vaccine dose, which consisted of 300 ug of mutant IDH1 20-mer peptide. The specimen comprised PBMCs, sampled from a glioma patient whose treatment included an IDH1 peptide vaccine. These receptors came from a man aged 40-49 years with glioma.

The chain uses TRBV15 and TRBJ1-2; D gene unclear. Germline CDR1 reads LNHNV; CDR2 reads YYDKDF (reference sequence). The CDR3 runs 15 residues. The ends were cut back, 0 bases at V and 4 bases at J, with 12 bases in the middle. The CDR3 DNA reads as TGTGCCACCAGCAGAGAGAACAGTGCGGGCTATGGCTACACCTTC. This gives the protein CATSRENSAGYGYTF.

V is TRBV30 and J is TRBJ1-4; 8 nucleotides align to TRBD1. CDR3 length equals 15 residues. Trimming took 3 bases from V and 10 from J; bases not matched to a gene: 13. Looked up from germline, CDR1 is GTSNPN and CDR2 is SVGIG (reference sequence). The CDR3 nucleotides read TGTGCCTGGAGCGGCGGGGGGACAGGCGGCGGAAAACTGTTTTTT. Protein: CAWSGGGTGGGKLFF.

The V and J genes are TRBV2 and TRBJ1-3; unclear D gene. This CDR3 is built from 15 residues. The V end lost 1 base, the J end lost 0 bases, and 7 bases lay between the germline ends. CDR1 and CDR2 from the germline V gene are SNHLY and FYNNEI. The CDR3 DNA reads as TGTGCCAGCAGTGAAGGACAAAGCTCTGGAAACACCATATATTTT. It translates to CASSEGQSSGNTIYF.

This clone was seen a single time. The chain uses TRBV4-1 and TRBJ2-2; 7 bases align to TRBD1. V was clipped by 4 bases and J by 4 bases; unmatched bases: 9. The CDR3 runs 16 residues. In germline, CDR1 is MGHRA, CDR2 YSYEKL. CDR3 loop: CASSRAGTAVTGELFF. In DNA form, the CDR3 reads TGCGCCAGCAGCCGAGCCGGGACAGCCGTCACCGGGGAGCTGTTTTTT.

The chain has TRBV30 and TRBJ2-5; no definite D call. CDR1 is GTSNPN, CDR2 SVGIG, per germline (reference sequence). V lost 2 bases and J 5 bases, leaving 9 bases between the germline ends. The CDR3 is 12 amino acids. CDR3 residues: CAWSRVVETQYF. The DNA of the CDR3 is TGTGCCTGGAGTCGGGTAGTGGAGACCCAGTACTTC.

The CDR3 spells CASSGAGGVNTGELFF. The CDR3 bases are TGCGCCAGCAGTGGAGCGGGGGGTGTAAACACCGGGGAGCTGTTTTTT. This chain connects TRBV10-1 to TRBJ2-2, with 9 bases identical to TRBD2. The germline CDR1 and CDR2 sequences are WNHNN and SYGVQD (reference sequence). The CDR3 runs to 16 residues. V lost 4 bases to trimming and J lost 2 bases; unmatched junction nucleotides: 5.

The chain employs TRBV18 and TRBJ2-3; no reliable D call. CDR1 and CDR2 from the germline V gene are KGHSH and LQKENI. V gave up 4 bases and J gave up 4 bases, with 15 bases separating them. The CDR3 is 15 residues long. The CDR3 sequence is CASSREQVKADTQYF. DNA of the CDR3: TGTGCCAGCTCACGTGAGCAGGTTAAGGCAGATACGCAGTATTTT.

The chain combines TRBV19 with TRBJ2-7; 15 bases are a match to TRBD2. Germline assignment: CDR1 LNHDA and CDR2 SQIVND (reference sequence). The CDR3 is 19 amino acids. With 5 bases clipped from V and 3 bases from J, the junction kept 14 bases outside the gene matches. CDR3 protein: CASSLRPGTSGGPFYEQYF. CDR3 in DNA: TGTGCCAGTAGTCTTCGACCCGGGACTAGCGGGGGGCCCTTCTACGAGCAGTACTTC.

This chain joins TRBV11-3 and TRBJ2-2, with D perhaps TRBD2 (5 bases). V lost 1 base and J 4 bases, leaving 13 bases between the germline ends. CDR1 is SGHNT, CDR2 YENEEA, per germline. This CDR3 has 16 amino acids. The CDR3 region is CASSLGFPRGTGELFF. CDR3 in DNA: TGTGCCAGCAGCTTAGGTTTCCCCCGGGGCACCGGGGAGCTGTTTTTT.

This chain joins TRBV5-6 and TRBJ1-2; D unclear. In germline, CDR1 is SGHDT, CDR2 YYEEEE. Trimming removed 0 bases from V and 7 bases from J, with 13 bases in between. There are 14 residues in the CDR3. For the CDR3, the DNA is TGTGCCAGCAGCTTGGTAGGGCAACGGAGTGGCTACACCTTC. It specifies CASSLVGQRSGYTF.

This clone was counted between two and nine times. The rearrangement uses TRBV5-6 and TRBJ1-3; D is uncertain. Germline CDR1 SGHDT, CDR2 YYEEEE. Trimming stripped 1 base from V and 0 bases from J, with 5 bases between. This CDR3 has 14 residues. Here the CDR3 reads CASSLLGSGNTIYF. The CDR3 nucleotides are TGTGCCAGCAGCTTGCTGGGCTCTGGAAACACCATATATTTT. The full variable domain, with the rest looked up from reference TRBV5-6 and TRBJ1-3, is DAGVTQSPTHLIKTRGQQVTLRCSPKSGHDTVSWYQQALGQGPQFIFQYYEEEERQRGNFPDRFSGHQFPNYSSELNVNALLLGDSALYLCASSLLGSGNTIYFGEGSWLTVV.

This chain uses TRBV28 with TRBJ1-5; D call uncertain. The CDR3 consists of 14 residues. With 3 bases removed from V and 9 bases from J, the gap between germline ends came to 15 bases. Germline CDR1 and CDR2: MDHEN and SYDVKM. CDR3 in amino acids: CASSLNRLPGPQHF. The DNA of the CDR3 is TGTGCCAGCAGTTTGAATCGACTCCCTGGGCCCCAGCATTTT.

The genes are TRBV27 and TRBJ2-1, with no clear D. V was pared by 6 bases and J by 2 bases, with 17 bases between. The CDR3 covers 16 residues. Germline lookup yields CDR1 MNHEY and CDR2 SMNVEV (reference sequence). This CDR3 reads CASRGRTDFTYNEQFF. DNA for the CDR3: TGTGCCAGCAGGGGCCGGACCGATTTCACCTACAATGAGCAGTTCTTC.

This sequence joins TRBV27 and TRBJ2-3; 9 nucleotides match TRBD1. The trim removed 6 bases at V and 4 bases at J, leaving 8 bases unmatched. Germline-derived CDR1 and CDR2 are MNHEY and SMNVEV (reference sequence). The CDR3 extends over 15 amino acids. The CDR3 here is CASRGTGRSPDTQYF. In DNA, the CDR3 is TGTGCCAGCAGAGGGACAGGGAGATCCCCAGATACGCAGTATTTT.

The chain couples TRBV11-1 to TRBJ2-2; D unclear. The germline gives CDR1 SGHAT, CDR2 FQDESV (reference sequence). The CDR3 extends over 13 amino acids. V lost 5 bases, J lost 6 bases, and 10 bases lay in between. The DNA of the CDR3 is TGTGCCAGCAGCAAAAGGCTAGCCGGGGAGCTGTTTTTT. It translates to CASSKRLAGELFF.

This clone is labeled medium-sized. J is TRBJ2-2 and V is TRBV7-2; D ambiguous. Looked up from germline, CDR1 is SGHTA and CDR2 is FQGNSA. With 1 base removed from V and 4 bases from J, the gap between germline ends came to 10 bases. The CDR3 has 15 residues. In DNA, the CDR3 is TGTGCCAGCAGCTTAGTTCGTCAGAGCACCGGGGAGCTGTTTTTT. Translation gives CASSLVRQSTGELFF.

The V call is TRBV6-6, the J call TRBJ2-7; 9 bases are a match to TRBD2. V lost 5 bases and J lost 3; bases outside the gene matches: 8. There are 15 residues in the CDR3. Germline V gene data show CDR1 as MNHNY and CDR2 as SVGAGI (reference sequence). The CDR3 region has the DNA TGTGCCAGCAGTCCCACGGGACTAGCCAGCTACGAGCAGTACTTC. Encoded protein: CASSPTGLASYEQYF.

The sample holds one count of this clone. The chain has TRBV2 and TRBJ1-5; the D is unclear. The CDR3 spans 12 residues. Between the trimmed V and J ends, which lost 4 bases and 7 bases, there was a span of 8 bases. CDR1 and CDR2 from the germline V gene are SNHLY and FYNNEI. CDR3 protein: CASSGGDQPQHF. CDR3 nucleotide sequence: TGTGCCAGCAGTGGGGGTGACCAGCCCCAGCATTTT. Drawing the rest from reference TRBV2 and TRBJ1-5, the complete variable domain is EPEVTQTPSHQVTQMGQEVILRCVPISNHLYFYWYRQILGQKVEFLVSFYNNEISEKSEIFDDQFSVERPDGSNFTLKIRSTKLEDSAMYFCASSGGDQPQHFGDGTRLSIL.

The V gene is TRBV29-1, the J gene TRBJ1-1, with D possibly TRBD1 on 5 matching bases. The CDR3 runs to 12 residues. V was cut by 3 bases and J by 8 bases, with 13 bases left in between. Germline loops: CDR1 SQVTM, CDR2 ANQGSEA. DNA for the CDR3: TGCAGCGTTGATGAGGGGAGTGAAGAAGCTTTCTTT. It yields the protein CSVDEGSEEAFF.

This clone was recorded only once. The V and J genes are TRBV19 and TRBJ1-2; no definite D call. Germline V gene lookup returns CDR1 LNHDA and CDR2 SQIVND (reference sequence). Trimming shortened V by 3 bases and J by 5 bases, and 13 bases separated the two germline ends. CDR3 length: 14 residues. CDR3 bases: TGTGCCAGTAGTATGCCGGAGATGGGGTATGGCTACACCTTC. The encoded protein is CASSMPEMGYGYTF.

V gene TRBV27 combines with J gene TRBJ2-1; TRBD1 aligns across 7 bases. Germline V gene lookup returns CDR1 MNHEY and CDR2 SMNVEV (reference sequence). This CDR3 has 15 amino acids. The junction had 9 bases not matched to a gene; V was cut back by 5 bases and J by 5 bases. The CDR3 protein is CASSQTGYPHNEQFF. The CDR3 DNA sequence: TGTGCCAGCAGTCAGACAGGGTATCCCCACAATGAGCAGTTCTTC.

J is TRBJ1-4 and V is TRBV27; D is unclear. This CDR3 spans 13 amino acids. The V end was cut by 6 bases, the J end by 7 bases, with 12 bases between. Germline V lookup: CDR1 MNHEY, CDR2 SMNVEV (reference sequence). CDR3 region: CASREGAFEKLFF. In nucleotides, the CDR3 is TGTGCCAGCAGAGAGGGTGCCTTTGAAAAACTGTTTTTT.

CDR3 protein: CASTLLGERDGELFF. CDR3 in DNA: TGTGCCAGCACCCTCTTGGGGGAGCGGGACGGGGAGCTGTTTTTT. This sequence joins TRBV7-2 and TRBJ2-2; TRBD2 aligns across 7 bases. From germline, CDR1 is SGHTA and CDR2 FQGNSA. This CDR3 comprises 15 residues. The junction had 12 bases not matched to a gene; V was cut back by 7 bases and J by 7 bases.

This chain links TRBV4-3 with TRBJ2-1; D is unclear. Germline V CDR1 and CDR2: LGHNA, YSLEER. This CDR3 contains 16 residues. The ends were cut back, 0 bases at V and 7 bases at J, with 16 bases in the middle. As DNA, the CDR3 is TGCGCCAGCAGCCAAGACGGCGGCTCCTGGTGGAATGAGCAGTTCTTC. This gives the protein CASSQDGGSWWNEQFF.

Here the CDR3 reads CAIRQRDLTDTQYF. The CDR3 bases are TGTGCCATCAGACAGAGGGACCTCACAGATACGCAGTATTTT. The chain is built from TRBV10-3 and TRBJ2-3; D may be TRBD1 or TRBD2 (5 bases each). CDR3 size: 14 residues. Germline CDR1 reads ENHRY; CDR2 reads SYGVKD. Trimming removed 6 bases at V and 2 bases at J, with 12 bases between.

J is TRBJ2-7 and V is TRBV11-2; D may match TRBD1 or TRBD2 (5 bases each). Germline V lookup: CDR1 SGHAT, CDR2 FQNNGV. V was pared by 1 base and J by 1 base, with 11 bases between. This CDR3 contains 15 residues. The CDR3 loop reads CASSLGWDPSYEQYF. The CDR3 bases are TGTGCCAGCAGCTTAGGTTGGGACCCTTCCTACGAGCAGTACTTC.

The V and J genes are TRBV19 and TRBJ1-3, with D unresolved. Trimming left V 2 bases short and J 0 bases short, with 8 bases between. From germline, CDR1 is LNHDA and CDR2 SQIVND (reference sequence). The CDR3 extends over 15 amino acids. The CDR3 loop reads CASSIYTDSGNTIYF. The CDR3 DNA reads as TGTGCCAGTAGTATATACACGGACTCTGGAAACACCATATATTTT.

This sequence joins TRBV19 and TRBJ2-2, with 14 bases that match TRBD2. V lost 10 bases to trimming and J lost 1 base; unmatched junction nucleotides: 5. CDR3 length: 16 residues. Per the germline V gene, CDR1 is LNHDA and CDR2 is SQIVND (reference sequence). DNA of the CDR3: TGTGCCACCGAGACTAGCGGGAGGGGGAACACCGGGGAGCTGTTTTTT. Its protein product is CATETSGRGNTGELFF.

This chain uses TRBV5-4 with TRBJ2-7; 8 bases line up with TRBD2. CDR3 length: 14 amino acids. The germline gives CDR1 SGHNT, CDR2 YYREEE (reference sequence). Trimming cost V 3 bases and J 4 bases; bases outside gene matches: 6. CDR3 coding DNA: TGTGCCAGCAGCTCGGGGGGGATTCCATACGAGCAGTACGTC. This codes for CASSSGGIPYEQYV.

The chain uses TRBV29-1 and TRBJ1-1, with 10 bases lining up with TRBD1. The CDR3 is made up of 14 amino acids. Germline loops: CDR1 SQVTM, CDR2 ANQGSEA. With 7 bases clipped from V and 6 bases from J, the junction kept 11 bases outside the gene matches. The DNA for the CDR3 is TGCAGCGGACAGACAGGGGGCGTTTTCGCTGAAGCTTTCTTT. Translation gives CSGQTGGVFAEAFF. Based on the CDR3 plus reference TRBV29-1 and TRBJ1-1, the full variable domain is SAVISQKPSRDICQRGTSLTIQCQVDSQVTMMFWYRQQPGQSLTLIATANQGSEATYESGFVIDKFPISRPNLTFSTLTVSNMSPEDSSIYLCSGQTGGVFAEAFFGQGTRLTVV.